Below, one T cell receptor (beta chain) is given with its context. The entry originates in a study of blood T cell repertoires in COVID-19. Germline values: CDR1 SQVTM, CDR2 ANQGSEA. The trim removed 5 bases at V and 4 bases at J, leaving 17 bases unmatched. The length of the CDR3 is 18 residues. Under the authors' procedure: How many nucleated cells were present was estimated from reference gene primer amplification. The protocol was immunoSEQ multiplex PCR, while the TCRdb copy is restricted to in-frame clones and leaves out a portion. V, J and clone size are those of that table, while D and trimming were read from the DNA. Among about 300,000 clones listed, approximately 90% were seen once. Participants' own reports of clinical history determined their cohort assignment.

This clonotype originated in a woman aged 25 to 45 who had recovered from COVID-19. The genes are TRBV29-1 and TRBJ2-1; TRBD2 agrees at 10 bases. The specimen was PBMCs or T cells enriched from blood (not recorded which). The DNA for the CDR3 is TGCAGCGTTCAGGCTAGCGGGAGAGCTATACCCTCTTACAATGAGCAGTTCTTC. Its protein product is CSVQASGRAIPSYNEQFF.